This T cell receptor (beta chain) was recorded in a study of blood T cell repertoires in COVID-19. Across the whole study: Sites in the United States, Italy and Spain provided acute and convalescent COVID-19 samples. The cDNA or gDNA used as material had been derived from T cells, B-cell-depleted T cells, or PBMCs.

Enrolment of Seattle patients took place during active infection, and they were followed longitudinally. This clone was counted once. Original processing methods: From reference gene primer amplification, estimates of nucleated cell counts were derived. The assay was immunoSEQ multiplex PCR, and TCRdb's table has in-frame clones only and misses some. That table furnishes V, J and clone size, whereas the DNA furnished D and trimming. Of around 190,000 clones in the sample, approximately 91% are singletons; the top ten hold 15% to 20%. Germline V lookup: CDR1 SGHTA, CDR2 FQGNSA. The CDR3 totals 16 residues. V was shortened by 0 bases and J by 2 bases, with 10 bases between the two germline ends.

This TCR was recovered from a man over 45 with COVID-19, enrolled during active disease. Sequencing was performed on peripheral blood. The J gene is TRBJ2-2, the V gene TRBV7-2; a weak D match, TRBD2 (5 bases). The CDR3 here is CASSLASGSNTGELFF. The CDR3 nucleotides are TGTGCCAGCAGCTTAGCGTCGGGGTCCAACACCGGGGAGCTGTTTTTT.